The 24 T cell receptor beta chains below all came from one sample that was sequenced in a study of blood T cell repertoires in COVID-19. Here immunoSEQ multiplex PCR was the method, and the copy in TCRdb shows in-frame clones only, minus some. Seen here are about 140,000 clones, about four fifths observed once, and the top ten hold about 1.6%. Sequenced: peripheral blood. The source of these receptors is a human donor in a cohort sampled during active COVID-19.

The chain is built from TRBV28 and TRBJ2-1; the match to TRBD2 covers 7 bases. Germline V gives CDR1 MDHEN, CDR2 SYDVKM. The trim removed 8 bases at V and 0 bases at J, leaving 7 bases unmatched. This CDR3 has 15 amino acids. CDR3 sequence reads: CASPPPGGSYNEQFF. CDR3 nucleotides: TGTGCCAGCCCCCCGCCGGGAGGCTCCTACAATGAGCAGTTCTTC.

The rearrangement uses TRBV6-5 and TRBJ1-2, with a possible D match to TRBD1 (5 bases). CDR1 is MNHEY and CDR2 is SVGAGI in the germline V gene. This CDR3 contains 14 residues. Deletions cut 5 bases from V and 8 bases from J, with 18 bases between. Here the CDR3 reads CASSPLQGVLGYTF. CDR3 DNA sequence: TGTGCCAGCAGTCCCCTACAAGGGGTGCTGGGCTACACCTTC.

V usage is TRBV5-1 and J usage is TRBJ2-7, with D possibly matching TRBD1 (6 bases). Trimming left V 1 base short and J 1 base short, with 12 bases between. CDR1 and CDR2 from the germline V gene are SGHRS and YFSETQ. This CDR3 is built from 15 residues. In DNA, the CDR3 is TGCGCCAGCAGCTTGAAGGCGACAGGTTCCTACGAGCAGTACTTC. Protein: CASSLKATGSYEQYF.

The chain employs TRBV19 and TRBJ1-5; 7 bases match TRBD1. The CDR3 sequence is 16 residues long. Trimming removed 7 bases from V and 7 bases from J; junction bases left unmatched: 16. The germline V gene encodes CDR1 LNHDA and CDR2 SQIVND (reference sequence). CDR3 nucleotides: TGTGCCAGTAAAGAGCAACGGACAGGTTTAAAGCAGCCCCAGCATTTT. It codes for CASKEQRTGLKQPQHF.

This clone occurred once. The genes are TRBV6-1 and TRBJ1-4; D is perhaps TRBD1 (5 bases). The V gene lost 2 bases and the J gene lost 4 bases, with 14 bases spanning the gap. The CDR3 has 16 residues. Germline assignment: CDR1 MNHNS and CDR2 SASEGT. CDR3 loop: CASSESRQSVNEKLFF. The DNA of the CDR3 is TGTGCCAGCAGTGAATCCAGACAGAGCGTTAATGAAAAACTGTTTTTT.

V is TRBV10-3 and J is TRBJ2-7; no reliable D call. Trimming pared 3 bases from V and 2 bases from J, leaving 8 bases between. Germline V gene lookup returns CDR1 ENHRY and CDR2 SYGVKD. The CDR3 loop spans 13 amino acids. CDR3 region: CAISEQPTYEQYF. CDR3 bases: TGTGCCATCAGTGAACAACCGACCTACGAGCAGTACTTC.

V and J are TRBV4-1 and TRBJ2-2; D ambiguous. Trimming removed 0 bases from V and 0 bases from J, with 2 bases in between. Germline loops: CDR1 MGHRA, CDR2 YSYEKL. This CDR3 has 14 residues. CDR3 loop: CASSQDTNTGELFF. CDR3 in DNA: TGCGCCAGCAGCCAAGATACGAACACCGGGGAGCTGTTTTTT.

The chain carries TRBV5-8 and TRBJ2-1, with TRBD1 identical over 9 bases. Trimming removed 4 bases from V and 2 bases from J; junction bases left unmatched: 4. CDR1 and CDR2 (germline): SGHTS, YDEGEE. CDR3 length: 15 residues. The CDR3 nucleotides are TGTGCCAGCAGCACGACAGGGGGGCCCTACAATGAGCAGTTCTTC. This encodes CASSTTGGPYNEQFF.

This clone showed up just once. The chain is built from TRBV28 and TRBJ2-3; tentatively, D is TRBD2 (6 bases). This CDR3 is built from 14 residues. V shed 3 bases and J shed 0 bases, with 7 bases lying between them. CDR1 and CDR2 (germline): MDHEN, SYDVKM. The CDR3 DNA reads as TGTGCCAGCAGTTTCGGGACTAGCACAGATACGCAGTATTTT. The encoded protein is CASSFGTSTDTQYF.

Here the CDR3 reads CASSPPGQGFATEAFF. The CDR3 nucleotides are TGTGCCAGCTCACCACCGGGACAGGGATTCGCCACTGAAGCTTTCTTT. This sequence joins TRBV18 and TRBJ1-1; 9 bases line up with TRBD1. CDR1 KGHSH and CDR2 LQKENI come from the germline V gene. The trim removed 0 bases at V and 4 bases at J, leaving 6 bases unmatched. This CDR3 is 16 amino acids long.

The genes are TRBV7-6 and TRBJ2-7, with a weak D call TRBD1 (6 bases). The CDR3 has 15 amino acids. CDR1 and CDR2 (germline): SGHVS, FNYEAQ. Trimming took 5 bases from V and 1 from J, leaving 15 bases between them. The CDR3 protein is CASSQQGSPSYEQYF. As DNA, the CDR3 is TGTGCCAGCAGCCAACAGGGTAGCCCTTCCTACGAGCAGTACTTC.

CDR3 residues: CASSIQRPVDYEQYF. In DNA, the CDR3 is TGTGCCAGCAGCATCCAGCGACCTGTGGACTACGAGCAGTACTTC. This chain links TRBV6-6 with TRBJ2-7; D is uncertain. This CDR3 is 15 amino acids long. Trimming removed 6 bases at V and 3 bases at J, with 18 bases between. Germline CDR1 and CDR2: MNHNY and SVGAGI (reference sequence).

This chain joins TRBV6-5 and TRBJ1-1, with TRBD1 matching 7 bases. This CDR3 is built from 15 residues. With 7 bases clipped from V and 0 bases from J, the junction kept 8 bases outside the gene matches. CDR1 and CDR2 (germline): MNHEY, SVGAGI. In nucleotides, the CDR3 is TGTGCCAGCACCAACAGGGGCACTATGAACACTGAAGCTTTCTTT. Translation gives CASTNRGTMNTEAFF.

This chain joins TRBV7-3 and TRBJ2-1; 10 bases are shared with TRBD1. With V trimmed by 5 bases and J by 5 bases, 3 bases remained unmatched. Looked up from germline, CDR1 is SGHTA and CDR2 is FQGTGA. This CDR3 is built from 14 residues. The DNA for the CDR3 is TGTGCCAGCAGCCGGGACAGGGGCCACAATGAGCAGTTCTTC. Translation: CASSRDRGHNEQFF.

The J gene is TRBJ2-3, the V gene TRBV9; D might be TRBD1 (6 bases). The germline V gene encodes CDR1 SGDLS and CDR2 YYNGEE. Deletions cut 3 bases from V and 1 base from J, with 15 bases between. The CDR3 has 16 amino acids. CDR3 DNA sequence: TGTGCCAGCAGCGCTAGACAGGTTCTCGGCACAGATACGCAGTATTTT. It translates to CASSARQVLGTDTQYF.

The genes are TRBV6-2 or TRBV6-3 and TRBJ2-7; 8 nucleotides line up with TRBD1. Germline CDR1 is MNHEY and CDR2 is SVGEGT. V shed 4 bases, J shed 2 bases, and the junction held 4 bases outside the gene matches. The CDR3 loop spans 14 amino acids. CDR3 DNA sequence: TGTGCCAGCAGTTGGACAGGGACAACCTACGAGCAGTACTTC. Translated, it gives CASSWTGTTYEQYF.

This chain joins TRBV28 and TRBJ2-3, with 7 bases identical to TRBD1. The trim removed 7 bases at V and 0 bases at J, leaving 4 bases unmatched. Germline V gene data show CDR1 as MDHEN and CDR2 as SYDVKM. CDR3 size: 14 residues. CDR3 DNA: TGTGCCAGCAAACAGGGGATCAGCACAGATACGCAGTATTTT. Amino acid sequence: CASKQGISTDTQYF.

The gene calls are TRBV7-3 and TRBJ2-2, with unresolved D. The CDR3 totals 14 residues. From germline, CDR1 is SGHTA and CDR2 FQGTGA. Trimming shortened V by 5 bases and J by 4 bases, and 11 bases separated the two germline ends. The CDR3 protein is CASSLQDVTGELFF. The CDR3 DNA is TGTGCCAGCAGCCTCCAGGATGTCACCGGGGAGCTGTTTTTT.

In DNA form, the CDR3 reads TGTGCCAGCAGCCGACCCCGACTAGCGGGGAACAATGAGCAGTTCTTC. Protein: CASSRPRLAGNNEQFF. V gene TRBV6-2 or TRBV6-3 combines with J gene TRBJ2-1, with TRBD2 matching over 11 bases. The CDR3 is made up of 16 amino acids. The germline V gene encodes CDR1 MNHEY and CDR2 SVGEGT. V shed 6 bases, J shed 5 bases, and the junction held 9 bases outside the gene matches.

The chain's CDR3 is CASSPGAGLVEQYF. The DNA of the CDR3 is TGTGCCAGCTCACCAGGGGCGGGATTGGTCGAGCAGTACTTC. The J gene is TRBJ2-7, the V gene TRBV18; possibly TRBD2 for D (6 bases). V was trimmed by 2 bases and J by 6 bases, leaving 14 bases between them. This CDR3 has 14 residues. Germline V gene data show CDR1 as KGHSH and CDR2 as LQKENI.

The J gene is TRBJ2-7, the V gene TRBV28; 9 bases fit TRBD1. The germline V gene has CDR1 MDHEN and CDR2 SYDVKM. The CDR3 contains 14 residues. After removal of 7 bases from V and 2 bases from J, the junction contained 6 bases not matched to a gene. The CDR3 loop reads CASTPGTGTYEQYF. In nucleotides, the CDR3 is TGTGCCAGCACTCCCGGGACAGGGACCTACGAGCAGTACTTC.

The chain is built from TRBV6-1 and TRBJ1-6; a weak D match, TRBD1 (6 bases). Germline V gene lookup returns CDR1 MNHNS and CDR2 SASEGT. This CDR3 contains 18 residues. V gave up 3 bases and J gave up 10 bases, with 25 bases separating them. In DNA form, the CDR3 reads TGTGCCAGCAGTGAGGTTCGGCCCCGCGCAGGGGTATTCTCACCCCTCCACTTT. Protein: CASSEVRPRAGVFSPLHF.

The chain joins TRBV28 to TRBJ2-1, with D maybe TRBD2 (5 bases). Trimming shortened V by 5 bases and J by 2 bases, and 13 bases separated the two germline ends. The CDR3 consists of 15 residues. Germline V lookup: CDR1 MDHEN, CDR2 SYDVKM. The CDR3 nucleotides are TGTGCCAGCAGTCCGACTATCAGGACCTACAATGAGCAGTTCTTC. It yields the protein CASSPTIRTYNEQFF.

CDR3 amino acids: CASTPDRVNTEAFF. The CDR3, as DNA: TGTGCCAGCACCCCCGACAGGGTGAACACTGAAGCTTTCTTT. The chain carries TRBV28 and TRBJ1-1; 7 nucleotides align to TRBD1. V lost 7 bases and J lost 0; bases outside the gene matches: 5. The CDR3 has 14 residues. Looked up from germline, CDR1 is MDHEN and CDR2 is SYDVKM.